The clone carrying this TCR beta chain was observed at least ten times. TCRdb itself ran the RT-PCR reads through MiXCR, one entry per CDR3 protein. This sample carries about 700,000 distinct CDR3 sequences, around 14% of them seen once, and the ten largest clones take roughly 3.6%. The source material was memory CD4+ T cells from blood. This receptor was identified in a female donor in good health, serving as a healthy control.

The CDR3 DNA follows: TGCGCCAGCAGCTCGCCTAGCGGAGGAAGCACAGATACGCAGTATTTT. Translating gives CASSSPSGGSTDTQYF. The chain employs TRBV5-1 and TRBJ2-3, with TRBD2 matching 7 bases. There are 16 residues in the CDR3. V was pared by 3 bases and J by 0 bases, with 7 bases of the junction left unmatched. Looked up from germline, CDR1 is SGHRS and CDR2 is YFSETQ.